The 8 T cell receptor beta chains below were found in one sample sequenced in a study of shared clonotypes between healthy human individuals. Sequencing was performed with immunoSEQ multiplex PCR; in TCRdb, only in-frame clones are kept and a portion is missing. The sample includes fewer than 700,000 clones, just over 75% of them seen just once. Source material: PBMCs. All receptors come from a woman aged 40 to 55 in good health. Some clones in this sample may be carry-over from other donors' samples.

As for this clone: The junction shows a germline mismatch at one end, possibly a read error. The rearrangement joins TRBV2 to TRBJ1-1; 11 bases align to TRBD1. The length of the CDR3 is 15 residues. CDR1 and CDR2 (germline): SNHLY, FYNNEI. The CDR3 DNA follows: TGTGCCAGCAGGATTGGACAGGGGGCTTTTGCTGAAGTTTTCTTT. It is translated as CASRIGQGAFAEVFF.

CDR3 sequence: CAWSDGTSGNNEQFF. The CDR3, as DNA: TGTGCCTGGAGTGACGGGACTAGCGGGAACAATGAGCAGTTCTTC. The chain employs TRBV30 and TRBJ2-1, with 13 bases fitting TRBD2. This CDR3 spans 15 amino acids. V was pared by 1 base and J by 5 bases, with 2 bases of the junction left unmatched. The V gene's germline CDR1 is GTSNPN and CDR2 SVGIG (reference sequence).

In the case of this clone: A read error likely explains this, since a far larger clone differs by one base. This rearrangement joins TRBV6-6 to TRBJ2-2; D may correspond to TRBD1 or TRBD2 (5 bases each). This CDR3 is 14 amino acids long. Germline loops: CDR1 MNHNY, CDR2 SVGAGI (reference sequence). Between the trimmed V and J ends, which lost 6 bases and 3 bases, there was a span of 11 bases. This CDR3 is CASRAGTDTGELFF. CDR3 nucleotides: TGTGCCAGCAGGGCAGGGACGGACACCGGGGAGCTGTTTTTT.

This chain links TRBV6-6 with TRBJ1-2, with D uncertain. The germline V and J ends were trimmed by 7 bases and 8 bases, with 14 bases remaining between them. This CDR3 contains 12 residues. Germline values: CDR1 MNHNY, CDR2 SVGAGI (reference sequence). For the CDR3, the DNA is TGTGCCAGCAAGAGTCAGGCTTGGGGCTACACCTTC. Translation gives CASKSQAWGYTF.

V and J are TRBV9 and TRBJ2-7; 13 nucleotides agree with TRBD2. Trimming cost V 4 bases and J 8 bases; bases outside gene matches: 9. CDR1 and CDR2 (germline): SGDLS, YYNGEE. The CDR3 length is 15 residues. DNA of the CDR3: TGTGCCAGCAGCCCCATCGGGACTAGCGGGACCCAGCAGTACTTC. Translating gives CASSPIGTSGTQQYF.

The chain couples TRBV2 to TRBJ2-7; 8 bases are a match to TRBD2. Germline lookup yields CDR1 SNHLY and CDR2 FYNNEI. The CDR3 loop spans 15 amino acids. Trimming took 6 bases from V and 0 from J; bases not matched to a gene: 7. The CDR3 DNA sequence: TGTGCCAGCAGCCGCGATAGCGGGACCTCCTACGAGCAGTACTTC. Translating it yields CASSRDSGTSYEQYF.

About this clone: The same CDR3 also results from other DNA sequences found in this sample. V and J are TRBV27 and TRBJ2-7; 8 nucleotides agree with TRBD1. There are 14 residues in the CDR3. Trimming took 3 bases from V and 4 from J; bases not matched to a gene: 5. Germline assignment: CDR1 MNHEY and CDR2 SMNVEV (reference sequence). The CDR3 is CASSFRDRGYEQYF. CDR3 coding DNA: TGTGCCAGCAGTTTTCGAGACAGGGGATACGAGCAGTACTTC.

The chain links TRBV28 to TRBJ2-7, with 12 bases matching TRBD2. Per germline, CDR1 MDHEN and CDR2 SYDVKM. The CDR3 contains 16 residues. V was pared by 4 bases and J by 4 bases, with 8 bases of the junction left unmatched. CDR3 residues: CASSSRLAGVFYEQYF. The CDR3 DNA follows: TGTGCCAGCAGTTCCCGACTAGCGGGAGTATTTTACGAGCAGTACTTC.